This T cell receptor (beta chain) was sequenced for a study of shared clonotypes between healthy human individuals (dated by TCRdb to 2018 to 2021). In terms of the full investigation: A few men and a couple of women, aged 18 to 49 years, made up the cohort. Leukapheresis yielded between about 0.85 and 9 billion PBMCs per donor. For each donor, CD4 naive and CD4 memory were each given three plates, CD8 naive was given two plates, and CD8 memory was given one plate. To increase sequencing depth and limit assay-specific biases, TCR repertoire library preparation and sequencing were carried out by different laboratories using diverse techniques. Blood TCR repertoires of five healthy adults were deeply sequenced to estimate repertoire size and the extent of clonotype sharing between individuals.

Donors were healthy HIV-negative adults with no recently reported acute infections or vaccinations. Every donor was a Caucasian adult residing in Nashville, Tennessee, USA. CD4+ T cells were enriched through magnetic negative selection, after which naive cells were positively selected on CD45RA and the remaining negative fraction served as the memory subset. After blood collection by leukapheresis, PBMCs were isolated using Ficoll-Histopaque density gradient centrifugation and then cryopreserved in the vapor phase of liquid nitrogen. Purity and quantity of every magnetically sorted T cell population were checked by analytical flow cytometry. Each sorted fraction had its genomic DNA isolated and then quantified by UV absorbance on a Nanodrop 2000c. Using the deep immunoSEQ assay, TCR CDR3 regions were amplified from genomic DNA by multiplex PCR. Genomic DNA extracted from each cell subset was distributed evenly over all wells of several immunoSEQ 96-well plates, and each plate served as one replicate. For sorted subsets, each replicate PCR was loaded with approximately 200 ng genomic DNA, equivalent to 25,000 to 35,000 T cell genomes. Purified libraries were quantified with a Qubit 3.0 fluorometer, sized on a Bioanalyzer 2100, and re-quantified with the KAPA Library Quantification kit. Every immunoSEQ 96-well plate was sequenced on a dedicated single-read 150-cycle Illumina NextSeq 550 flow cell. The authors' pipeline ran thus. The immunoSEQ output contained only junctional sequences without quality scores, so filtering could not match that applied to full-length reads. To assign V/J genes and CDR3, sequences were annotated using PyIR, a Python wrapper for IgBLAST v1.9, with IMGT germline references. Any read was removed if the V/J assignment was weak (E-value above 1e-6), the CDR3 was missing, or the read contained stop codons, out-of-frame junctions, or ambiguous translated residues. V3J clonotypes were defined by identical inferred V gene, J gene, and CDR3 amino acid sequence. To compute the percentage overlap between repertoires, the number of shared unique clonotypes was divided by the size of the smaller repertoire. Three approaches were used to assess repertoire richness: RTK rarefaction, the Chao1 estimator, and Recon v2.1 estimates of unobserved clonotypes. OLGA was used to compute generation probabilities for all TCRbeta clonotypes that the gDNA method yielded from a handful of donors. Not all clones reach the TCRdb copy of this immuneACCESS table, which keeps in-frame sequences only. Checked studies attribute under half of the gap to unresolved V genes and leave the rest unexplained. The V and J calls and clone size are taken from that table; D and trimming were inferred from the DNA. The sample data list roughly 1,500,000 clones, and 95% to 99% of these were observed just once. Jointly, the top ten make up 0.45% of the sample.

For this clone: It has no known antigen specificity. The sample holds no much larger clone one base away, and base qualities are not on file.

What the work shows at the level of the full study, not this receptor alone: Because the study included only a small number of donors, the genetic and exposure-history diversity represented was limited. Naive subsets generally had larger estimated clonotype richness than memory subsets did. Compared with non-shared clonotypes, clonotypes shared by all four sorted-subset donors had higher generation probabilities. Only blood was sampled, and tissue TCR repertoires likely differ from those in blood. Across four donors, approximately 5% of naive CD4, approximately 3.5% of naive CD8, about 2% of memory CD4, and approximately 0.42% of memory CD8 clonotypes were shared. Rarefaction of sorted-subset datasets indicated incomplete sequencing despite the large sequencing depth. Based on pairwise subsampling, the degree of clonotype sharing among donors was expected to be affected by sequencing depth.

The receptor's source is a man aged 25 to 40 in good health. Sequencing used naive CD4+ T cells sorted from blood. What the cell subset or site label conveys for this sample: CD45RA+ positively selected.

The CDR3 protein is CASRYPGITDTQYF. In nucleotides, the sequence is TGTGCCAGCAGATACCCAGGGATCACAGATACGCAGTATTTT. The rearrangement combines TRBV2 with TRBJ2-3, and possibly TRBD1, on 5 matching bases. From its cysteine to its phenylalanine, the CDR3 spans 14 amino acids. Of the read, only the CDR3 DNA is kept; its 42 bases are in frame from base 1. The germline V gene specifies SNHLY as CDR1 and FYNNEI as CDR2. V sheds 6 bases and J sheds 2 bases, leaving 12 bases between their ends.